Listed below are T cell receptor beta chains from one sample, sequenced in a study of spatial heterogeneity in lung cancer. TCRdb called the 5' RACE reads again in MiXCR, with one record for every CDR3 protein. Found here are around 25,000 distinct CDR3 sequences, about 5.2% of them singletons; the top ten hold roughly 26%. Sequenced material: PBMCs, taken at follow-up. The origin of the receptors is a female donor with early-stage non-small cell lung cancer. Each CDR3 is given with its conserved first and last residue. A D gene is named only where the DNA matches it firmly. Only some rows state a clone size, as once, few, many or a class for expanded clones.

d_call j_call v_call clone_size cdr3_nt cdr3_aa
TRBD1 TRBJ2-2 TRBV7-8 many TGTGCCAGCAGCTTGCAGACAGGGGCCAACACCGGGGAGCTGTTTTTT CASSLQTGANTGELFF
- TRBJ1-1 TRBV5-1 many TGCGCCAGCAGCCCCGGGACGGTCGCTACTTTGGTCTTT CASSPGTVATLVF
- TRBJ2-7 TRBV28 many TGTGCCAGCAGTTTACTGGTGGCAGGGATCTACGAGCAGTACTTC CASSLLVAGIYEQYF
- TRBJ1-6 TRBV12-3/TRBV12-4 few TGTGCCAGCAGTTTAGGACGTGGGGGTGGTAATTCACCCCTCCACTTT CASSLGRGGGNSPLHF
- TRBJ1-6 TRBV5-6 - TGTGCCAGCAGCGCCAACAGGGATATGCCCCTCCACTTT CASSANRDMPLHF
- TRBJ2-1 TRBV5-7 many TGTGCCAGCAGCTTGGGTCTGTTTTTCTACAATGAGCAGTTCTTC CASSLGLFFYNEQFF
TRBD1 TRBJ1-3 TRBV7-2 many TGTGCCAGCAGCTCCCGGACAGGCTCTGGAAACACCATATATTTT CASSSRTGSGNTIYF
- TRBJ2-7 TRBV12-3/TRBV12-4 many TGTGCCAGCAGTCCCCGGACAGACGAGCAGTACTTC CASSPRTDEQYF
TRBD2 TRBJ2-1 TRBV7-2 - TGTGCCAGCAGCTCCAGCGGGGGGGCGGACAATGAGCAGTTCTTC CASSSSGGADNEQFF
TRBD1 TRBJ2-7 TRBV7-9 many TGTGCCAGCAGCCGGGGACAGGTTGACGAGCAGTACTTC CASSRGQVDEQYF
TRBD1 TRBJ1-1 TRBV12-3/TRBV12-4 - TGTGCCAGCAGTGCCAGGGGGGCAGACACTGAAGCTTTCTTT CASSARGADTEAFF
- TRBJ1-2 TRBV28 - TGTGCCAGCAGTTCCGGGCCAAGTCGCGACTATGGCTACACCTTC CASSSGPSRDYGYTF
- TRBJ2-3 TRBV5-1 - TGCGCCAGCAGCTTTGGGGATCCAGCCACCACAGATACGCAGTATTTT CASSFGDPATTDTQYF
- TRBJ2-2 TRBV13 many TGTGCCAGCAGCCTAGGGACTTCGAACACCGGGGAGCTGTTTTTT CASSLGTSNTGELFF
- TRBJ2-4 TRBV12-3/TRBV12-4 many TGTGCCAGCAGTTTTGGGGGGGCCAAAAACATTCAGTACTTC CASSFGGAKNIQYF
- TRBJ2-5 TRBV2 many TGTGCCAGCAGGGAGACTAGGATTCGGGAGACCCAGTACTTC CASRETRIRETQYF
TRBD2 TRBJ2-7 TRBV5-6 many TGTGCCAGCAGCCCCCCGAGCGGGAGGACCTACGAGCAGTACTTC CASSPPSGRTYEQYF
- TRBJ2-5 TRBV11-1 many TGTGCCAGCAGCTCCCAGCGCACGGAGACCCAGTACTTC CASSSQRTETQYF
TRBD2 TRBJ2-3 TRBV7-3 many TGTGCCAGCAGCTTACTAGCGGGGGGTGGCACAGATACGCAGTATTTT CASSLLAGGGTDTQYF
TRBD2 TRBJ2-7 TRBV19 many TGTGCCAGTAGTACGACTAGCGGGTTGGGGGACGAGCAGTACTTC CASSTTSGLGDEQYF
- TRBJ1-1 TRBV6-2/TRBV6-3 many TGTGCCAGCAGTCTGCAGGGGCTGAACACTGAAGCTTTCTTT CASSLQGLNTEAFF
- TRBJ2-1 TRBV11-3 many TGTGCCAGCAGCTTCGACGCGGGGATGTACAATGAGCAGTTCTTC CASSFDAGMYNEQFF
TRBD1 TRBJ2-1 TRBV5-5 few TGTGCCAGCAGCGGGACAGGGGGTTACAATGAGCAGTTCTTC CASSGTGGYNEQFF
- TRBJ2-2 TRBV4-3 many TGCGCCAGCAGCCAAGGGCCTCCGGGACTTTCTAACACCGGGGAGCTGTTTTTT CASSQGPPGLSNTGELFF
- TRBJ2-7 TRBV20-1 few TGCAGTGCTAGTCAGGACAGAAAATACGAGCAGTACTTC CSASQDRKYEQYF
- TRBJ1-2 TRBV20-1 many TGCAGTACGACAGAGCTAGGCTACACCTTC CSTTELGYTF
TRBD2 TRBJ2-1 TRBV5-6 few TGTGCCAGCAGCTTGGCGGTGGGACTAGTGGCCAATGAGCAGTTCTTC CASSLAVGLVANEQFF
- TRBJ1-5 TRBV25-1 - TGTGCCAGCAGGGACAACAGCAATCAGCCCCAGCATTTT CASRDNSNQPQHF
- TRBJ1-1 TRBV3-1 many TGTGCCAGCAGCCCAATCTCGGGAGGCACTGAAGCTTTCTTT CASSPISGGTEAFF
TRBD2 TRBJ2-7 TRBV27 many TGTGCCAGCAGCTTAGCGGGGGGGCTTTCCGACGAGCAGTACTTC CASSLAGGLSDEQYF
- TRBJ1-5 TRBV20-1 many TGCAGTGCTAGAGGGGCGAGCAATCAGCCCCAGCATTTT CSARGASNQPQHF
- TRBJ1-1 TRBV20-1 many TGCAGTGTGGGGAACACTGAAGCTTTCTTT CSVGNTEAFF
- TRBJ2-7 TRBV4-2 many TGTGCCAGCAGCCAGGACAGCTCCTACGAGCAGTACTTC CASSQDSSYEQYF
TRBD1 TRBJ1-3 TRBV4-2 large TGTGCCAGCAGCCAAGAGCCACAGGGGGGAACTGGAAACACCATATATTTT CASSQEPQGGTGNTIYF
- TRBJ1-4 TRBV6-1 many TGTGCCAGCAGCCTCACTCCCGGGGCCGGTGAAAAACTGTTTTTT CASSLTPGAGEKLFF
TRBD1 TRBJ2-3 TRBV7-2 few TGTGCCAGCAGCTCCCCGGCAAAAAGGGGGCTTAGCACAGATACGCAGTATTTT CASSSPAKRGLSTDTQYF
TRBD1 TRBJ2-2 TRBV9 many TGTGCCAGCAGCCCGCGGGACAGGGGTTTCGGGGAGCTGTTTTTT CASSPRDRGFGELFF
- TRBJ2-3 TRBV20-1 few TGCAGTGCTAGGGCCACGATAGGGCCTAATACGCAGTATTTT CSARATIGPNTQYF
- TRBJ2-5 TRBV20-1 medium-sized TGCAGTGCCCTCTGGGACGCCGGACGGGGGTACTTC CSALWDAGRGYF
- TRBJ2-5 TRBV28 many TGTGCCAGCAGTCCCGGGGGTCGGCAGCAAGAGACCCAGTACTTC CASSPGGRQQETQYF
- TRBJ1-6 TRBV9 many TGTGCCAGCAGCGTAGATCTGGATTCACCCCTCCACTTT CASSVDLDSPLHF
- TRBJ1-1 TRBV12-3/TRBV12-4 - TGTGCCAGCACTGCTCCCGGGGGAGGCACTGAAGCTTTCTTT CASTAPGGGTEAFF
- TRBJ2-3 TRBV7-9 many TGTGCCAGCAGCCCCTGGGGGGGGCCGGGAGATACGCAGTATTTT CASSPWGGPGDTQYF
TRBD1 TRBJ2-3 TRBV2 many TGTGCCAGCAGATTACAGGGGAGAGGGACAGATACGCAGTATTTT CASRLQGRGTDTQYF
TRBD1 TRBJ2-3 TRBV7-8 - TGTGCCAGCACTCCAGGGGGCATCTACACAGATACGCAGTATTTT CASTPGGIYTDTQYF